The present T cell receptor (beta chain) was sequenced within a study of Ad26.COV2.S vaccination and SARS-CoV-2 variants. Study at large: Vaccine-arm donor from the placebo-controlled COV1001 Ad26.COV2.S trial. General study findings and limits: Quantification of TCR breadth and depth may have yielded underestimates of total T cell responses.

The CDR3 consists of 16 residues. Trimming removed 1 base from V and 0 bases from J, with 13 bases in between. Germline V gene data show CDR1 as MNHEY and CDR2 as SVGAGI. TCRdb keeps only in-frame clones here, not all; method: immunoSEQ multiplex PCR. The sample consists of 200,000 to 250,000 clones, 88% of them appearing once. Points on this clone: Its target is unknown.

Treatment here: about 20 received Ad26.COV2.S at low or high dose, single or two shots; 5 received placebo; per-sample allocation not given. After the first vaccine or placebo injection, samples were drawn on day 63. Cohort 1b enrolled adults aged 18-55 years in Boston. The vaccine antigen was prefusion-stabilized Wuhan SARS-CoV-2 spike. The sequence derives from a person between 18 and 65 years old who received the Ad26.COV2.S COVID-19 vaccine or a placebo. Sequenced here: peripheral blood, sampled in a trial of Ad26.COV2.S vaccine versus placebo. The chain links TRBV6-5 to TRBJ2-7; either TRBD1 or TRBD2 may fit D (5 bases each). The CDR3 DNA reads TGTGCCAGCAGTTACTTGGGGCGGGCGAGCTCCTACGAGCAGTACTTC. Translated: CASSYLGRASSYEQYF.